This passage covers 20 T cell receptor beta chains from one sample sequenced in a study of shared clonotypes between healthy human individuals. Data came from immunoSEQ multiplex PCR; TCRdb stores just in-frame clones and leaves some out. Of 700,000 or so clones in the sample, around 72% were seen once. Sequencing was done on a sample of memory CD4+ T cells sorted from blood. Regarding subset: CD45RA-negative fraction. These receptors were obtained from a woman in her twenties or thirties in good health.

This chain joins TRBV20-1 and TRBJ2-1, with D maybe TRBD1 (5 bases). Trimming cost V 1 base and J 15 bases, with 10 bases left between them. Germline V lookup: CDR1 DFQATT, CDR2 SNEGSKA (reference sequence). CDR3 length: 10 residues. In DNA, the CDR3 is TGCAGTGCTAGAGCCGCAGGGCGGTTCTTC. Protein product: CSARAAGRFF.

Details on this clone: Other DNA sequences in the same sample also yield this CDR3. The chain joins TRBV5-1 to TRBJ2-3, with 11 positions matching TRBD2. This CDR3 comprises 17 residues. Germline V gene lookup returns CDR1 SGHRS and CDR2 YFSETQ. Trimming took 0 bases from V and 4 from J; bases not matched to a gene: 7. In nucleotides, the CDR3 is TGCGCCAGCAGCTTGGGGTCTAGCGGGAGGCTCGCAGATACGCAGTATTTT. Its protein product is CASSLGSSGRLADTQYF.

The V call is TRBV11-1, the J call TRBJ1-4; D ambiguous. This CDR3 has 15 residues. The germline gives CDR1 SGHAT, CDR2 FQDESV (reference sequence). The V end was cut by 6 bases, the J end by 3 bases, with 14 bases between. The CDR3 loop reads CASSRSLGANEKLFF. CDR3 DNA: TGTGCCAGCAGTCGATCTCTGGGCGCTAATGAAAAACTGTTTTTT.

This sequence joins TRBV16 and TRBJ1-1; perhaps TRBD1 as D (5 bases). The CDR3 totals 14 residues. Trimming took 8 bases from V and 4 from J, leaving 17 bases between them. The germline V gene encodes CDR1 KGHSY and CDR2 FQNENV. CDR3 loop: CASRWREGLTEAFF. Here the CDR3 DNA reads TGTGCCAGCCGTTGGAGGGAGGGGCTCACTGAAGCTTTCTTT.

The V gene is TRBV6-1, the J gene TRBJ2-7, with 9 bases identical to TRBD2. The CDR3 contains 17 residues. The junction had 18 bases not matched to a gene; V was cut back by 4 bases and J by 8 bases. Germline values: CDR1 MNHNS, CDR2 SASEGT. The CDR3, as DNA: TGTGCCAGCAGTGGGGCTAGCGGGAAGTACCTCAAACCTAAGCAGTACTTC. Residues: CASSGASGKYLKPKQYF.

The V gene is TRBV7-9, the J gene TRBJ2-7; TRBD1 matches at 9 bases. Looked up from germline, CDR1 is SEHNR and CDR2 is FQNEAQ (reference sequence). V trimming: 7 bases; J trimming: 4 bases; junction bases outside the gene matches: 11. The CDR3 covers 15 residues. The CDR3 sequence: CASTLGGTGSYEQYF. The CDR3 DNA reads as TGTGCCAGCACCCTAGGGGGGACAGGGAGTTACGAGCAGTACTTC.

A few counts support this clone. CDR3 coding DNA: TGTGCCAGCAGCTTAGTGCGGGACAGGGGTTCTTATGAGCAGTTCTTC. It translates to CASSLVRDRGSYEQFF. This sequence joins TRBV11-3 and TRBJ2-1; 10 nucleotides align to TRBD1. V trimming: 1 base; J trimming: 8 bases; junction bases outside the gene matches: 8. The CDR3 is 16 residues long. Germline-derived CDR1 and CDR2 are SGHNT and YENEEA.

The rearrangement uses TRBV4-1 and TRBJ2-7; D call uncertain. The CDR3 extends over 15 amino acids. Trimming pared 0 bases from V and 0 bases from J, leaving 9 bases between. Germline V gene data show CDR1 as MGHRA and CDR2 as YSYEKL. CDR3 sequence reads: CASSQDSWSSYEQYF. DNA of the CDR3: TGCGCCAGCAGCCAAGACTCCTGGAGCTCCTACGAGCAGTACTTC.

This sequence joins TRBV5-6 and TRBJ2-5; 8 nucleotides line up with TRBD1. The DNA end is more similar to TRBJ2-7, so the J call may be wrong. The CDR3 has 14 residues. The V gene's germline CDR1 is SGHDT and CDR2 YYEEEE. CDR3 coding DNA: TGTGCCAGCAGCCTAGGGACAGGCGGGGACGAGCAGTACTTC. Translating gives CASSLGTGGDEQYF.

This clone was seen once. The chain links TRBV28 to TRBJ2-7; D may be TRBD1 (5 bases). The germline gives CDR1 MDHEN, CDR2 SYDVKM. CDR3 length equals 14 residues. Trimming cost V 6 bases and J 5 bases, with 17 bases left between them. The CDR3 region is CASSTPGFSHEQYF. DNA of the CDR3: TGTGCCAGCAGCACCCCAGGGTTCAGCCACGAGCAGTACTTC. The entire variable domain, with the rest obtained from reference TRBV28 and TRBJ2-7, is as follows: DVKVTQSSRYLVKRTGEKVFLECVQDMDHENMFWYRQDPGLGLRLIYFSYDVKMKEKGDIPEGYSVSREKKERFSLILESASTNQTSMYLCASSTPGFSHEQYFGPGTRLTVT.

The chain has TRBV27 and TRBJ2-7, with D possibly TRBD1 on 6 matching bases. V shed 0 bases and J shed 4 bases, with 22 bases lying between them. The CDR3 loop spans 18 amino acids. The germline gives CDR1 MNHEY, CDR2 SMNVEV (reference sequence). The CDR3 DNA is TGTGCCAGCAGTTTATCGGCCGAGCAGGGGTGGTTTGGTTACGAGCAGTACTTC. It encodes CASSLSAEQGWFGYEQYF.

To note about this clone: This specimen includes other DNA sequences encoding the same CDR3. The chain joins TRBV7-2 to TRBJ2-3; the D gene is possibly TRBD2 (5 bases). The germline V gene encodes CDR1 SGHTA and CDR2 FQGNSA. V lost 2 bases, J lost 4 bases, and 10 bases lay in between. This CDR3 contains 14 residues. The CDR3 DNA reads TGTGCCAGCAGCTTACTGGGAGTGGCAGATACGCAGTATTTT. Translating gives CASSLLGVADTQYF.

V is TRBV6-5 and J is TRBJ2-7; tentative D call: TRBD1 (5 bases). Germline V gene sequence: CDR1 MNHEY, CDR2 SVGAGI. V lost 4 bases, J lost 3 bases, and 10 bases lay in between. This CDR3 has 13 residues. This CDR3 reads CASSSPGLYEQYF. CDR3 nucleotides: TGTGCCAGCAGTTCGCCAGGGCTCTACGAGCAGTACTTC.

The chain couples TRBV21-1 to TRBJ2-5; the table's D call, TRBD2, was not checked against the DNA. TRBV21-1 is termed a pseudogene. This CDR3 spans 13 amino acids. CDR3: CASSRTKWETQYF. The CDR3 DNA reads TGTGCCAGCAGCAGAACTAAATGGGAGACCCAGTACTTC.

The chain uses TRBV19 and TRBJ1-5, with TRBD1 matching 10 bases. With V trimmed by 4 bases and J by 7 bases, 7 bases remained unmatched. The CDR3 sequence is 15 residues long. Germline V CDR1 and CDR2: LNHDA, SQIVND (reference sequence). CDR3 loop: CASSTGTGVRQPQHF. The CDR3 nucleotides are TGTGCCAGTAGTACCGGGACAGGGGTCAGGCAGCCCCAGCATTTT.

This chain joins TRBV14 and TRBJ2-2, with TRBD2 as a possible D gene (6 bases). Germline loops: CDR1 SGHDN, CDR2 FVKESK. V lost 4 bases to trimming and J lost 8 bases, with 29 bases between them. CDR3 length: 19 residues. CDR3 DNA sequence: TGTGCCAGCAGCCGCCTGGGGCTCTACCAGCGGGCACCCTTGGGGGAGCTGTTTTTT. This codes for CASSRLGLYQRAPLGELFF. Complete variable domain (other parts from reference TRBV14 and TRBJ2-2): EAGVTQFPSHSVIEKGQTVTLRCDPISGHDNLYWYRRVMGKEIKFLLHFVKESKQDESGMPNNRFLAERTGGTYSTLKVQPAELEDSGVYFCASSRLGLYQRAPLGELFFGEGSRLTVL.

J is TRBJ1-5 and V is TRBV28, with 8 bases identical to TRBD1. J gave up 6 bases and V 3 bases, and 4 bases lay outside the gene matches. The CDR3 is made up of 14 amino acids. Germline V gene lookup returns CDR1 MDHEN and CDR2 SYDVKM. The CDR3 nucleotides read TGTGCCAGCAGTTTGACAGGGGCCGCTCAGCCCCAGCATTTT. Translating it yields CASSLTGAAQPQHF.

The rearrangement links TRBV28 to TRBJ1-3; possible D gene TRBD1, 6 bases. Germline CDR1 is MDHEN and CDR2 is SYDVKM. V was shortened by 2 bases and J by 4 bases, with 15 bases between the two germline ends. The CDR3 loop spans 16 amino acids. The CDR3 bases are TGTGCCAGCAGTTTACCCTTTACAGGGTCCGGAAACACCATATATTTT. This encodes CASSLPFTGSGNTIYF.

On this clone: The junction departs from the called germline gene at one end, perhaps through a read error. This sequence joins TRBV7-9 and TRBJ2-5, with 9 nucleotides matching TRBD2. Looked up from germline, CDR1 is SEHNR and CDR2 is FQNEAQ (reference sequence). The CDR3 has 14 residues. The CDR3: CASGLAGAVETQYF. In DNA, the CDR3 is TGTGCCAGCGGCTTAGCGGGAGCCGTGGAGACCCAGTACTTC. The complete variable domain, with remaining parts taken from reference TRBV7-9 and TRBJ2-5, reads DTGVSQNPRHKITKRGQNVTFRCDPISEHNRLYWYRQTLGQGPEFLTYFQNEAQLEKSRLLSDRFSAERPKGSFSTLEIQRTEQGDSAMYLCASGLAGAVETQYFGPGTRLLVL.

V usage is TRBV28 and J usage is TRBJ1-3, with a weak D call TRBD1 (6 bases). Trimming pared 5 bases from V and 2 bases from J, leaving 13 bases between. Germline lookup yields CDR1 MDHEN and CDR2 SYDVKM. The CDR3 spans 15 residues. CDR3 in amino acids: CASSEGGIAGNTIYF. The CDR3 DNA sequence: TGTGCCAGCAGTGAAGGGGGAATTGCTGGAAACACCATATATTTT. The variable domain in full, with the rest retrieved from reference TRBV28 and TRBJ1-3, is DVKVTQSSRYLVKRTGEKVFLECVQDMDHENMFWYRQDPGLGLRLIYFSYDVKMKEKGDIPEGYSVSREKKERFSLILESASTNQTSMYLCASSEGGIAGNTIYFGEGSWLTVV.